This entry lists 6 T cell receptor beta chains sequenced from one sample in a study of blood T cells in healthy people across ages. The use of a sample-barcoded 5' primer and a J-beta primer mix characterized a second PCR of 7 to 11 cycles. One entry per CDR3 protein results from TCRdb running MiXCR on the 5' RACE reads. The sample lists roughly 790,000 distinct CDR3 sequences; about 42% were seen once. Sample: blood. Source of these receptors: a woman in her sixties in good health.

This clonotype has ten or more counts. The chain combines TRBV12-3 or TRBV12-4 with TRBJ2-1; D call uncertain. Trimming took 3 bases from V and 5 from J, leaving 11 bases between them. The CDR3 runs to 14 residues. CDR3: CASSFGSNHNEQFF. For the CDR3, the DNA is TGTGCCAGCAGTTTTGGGTCCAACCACAATGAGCAGTTCTTC.

The rearrangement joins TRBV12-3 or TRBV12-4 to TRBJ2-1; weak D call: TRBD2 (6 bases). Trimming pared 2 bases from V and 5 bases from J, leaving 10 bases between. The CDR3 consists of 14 residues. CDR3 DNA: TGTGCCAGCAGTTTACGGGGACTCCACAATGAGCAGTTCTTC. It encodes CASSLRGLHNEQFF.

The chain couples TRBV20-1 to TRBJ1-4; tentative D call: TRBD1 (5 bases). CDR3 size: 11 residues. Germline CDR1 DFQATT, CDR2 SNEGSKA (reference sequence). CDR3 in DNA: TGCCTTGCGGGAACAGGAGGAAAACTGTTTTTT. Residues: CLAGTGGKLFF.

The chain employs TRBV2 and TRBJ1-1; 8 bases line up with TRBD1. V lost 7 bases and J lost 12; bases outside the gene matches: 16. The CDR3 loop spans 14 amino acids. The V gene's germline CDR1 is SNHLY and CDR2 FYNNEI. The CDR3 bases are TGTGCCAGCACCCTTACCACTCGGACAGGGTCGACTTTCTTT. It translates to CASTLTTRTGSTFF.

The sample holds a few counts of this clonotype. The chain is built from TRBV20-1 and TRBJ2-5, with 7 bases identical to TRBD2. This CDR3 contains 16 residues. The J segment lost 2 bases and the V segment lost 0 bases, leaving 9 bases of the junction unmatched. Germline V lookup: CDR1 DFQATT, CDR2 SNEGSKA (reference sequence). The CDR3 spells CSAREYRTSTQETQYF. In DNA, the CDR3 is TGCAGTGCTAGAGAGTATAGGACTAGTACGCAAGAGACCCAGTACTTC.

This clonotype has a handful of counts. The chain joins TRBV7-9 to TRBJ2-1; no firm D call. Germline CDR1 and CDR2: SEHNR and FQNEAQ (reference sequence). V was cut by 7 bases and J by 5 bases, with 9 bases left in between. The CDR3 has 12 amino acids. For the CDR3, the DNA is TGTGCCAGCAAGAAGGGAAACAATGAGCAGTTCTTC. Protein product: CASKKGNNEQFF.